The clone carrying this TCR beta chain was observed a handful of times. These data are taken from a study of blood T cell repertoires in COVID-19. Overall study: From the United States, Italy and Spain came samples of acute and convalescent COVID-19. From T cells, B-cell-depleted T cells, or PBMCs came the material, which was cDNA or gDNA.

Assay used: immunoSEQ multiplex PCR; TCRdb lists only in-frame clones, some missing. There are approximately 260,000 clones in the sample; approximately 91% occur only once, and approximately 2% lies in the top ten. Per the germline V gene, CDR1 is SEHNR and CDR2 is FQNEAQ (reference sequence). The CDR3 spans 15 residues. V shed 5 bases and J shed 2 bases, with 16 bases lying between them. The chain uses TRBV7-9 and TRBJ2-7; no clear D gene. This clonotype was sampled from a woman between 40 and 50 years old who had recovered from COVID-19. Sequenced material: peripheral blood. The CDR3 DNA reads TGTGCCAGCAGCCCCCGAACGGGTCGTACCTACGAGCAGTACTTC. Its translation: CASSPRTGRTYEQYF.